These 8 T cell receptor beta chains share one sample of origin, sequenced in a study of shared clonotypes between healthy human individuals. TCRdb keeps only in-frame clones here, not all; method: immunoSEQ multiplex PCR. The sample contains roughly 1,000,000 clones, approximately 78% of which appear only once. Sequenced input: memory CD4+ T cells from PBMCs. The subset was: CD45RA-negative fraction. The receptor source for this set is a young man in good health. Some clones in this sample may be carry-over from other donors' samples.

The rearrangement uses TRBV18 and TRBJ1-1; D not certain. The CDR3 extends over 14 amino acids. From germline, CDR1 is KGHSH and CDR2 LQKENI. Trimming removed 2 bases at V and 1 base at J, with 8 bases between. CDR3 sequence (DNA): TGTGCCAGCTCACCAGGACTGACGAACACTGAAGCTTTCTTT. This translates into CASSPGLTNTEAFF.

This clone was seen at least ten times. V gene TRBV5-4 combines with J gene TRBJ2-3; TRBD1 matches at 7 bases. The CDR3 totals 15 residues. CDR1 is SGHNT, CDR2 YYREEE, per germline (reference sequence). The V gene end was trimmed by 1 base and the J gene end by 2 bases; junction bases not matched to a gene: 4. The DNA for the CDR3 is TGTGCCAGCAGCTTGAAAGGGGGCCTCACAGATACGCAGTATTTT. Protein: CASSLKGGLTDTQYF.

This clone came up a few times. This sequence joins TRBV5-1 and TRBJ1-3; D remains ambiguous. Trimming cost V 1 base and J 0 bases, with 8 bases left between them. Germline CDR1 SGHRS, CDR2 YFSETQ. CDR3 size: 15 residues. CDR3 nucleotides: TGCGCCAGCAGCTTGTCGTCCGCCTCTGGAAACACCATATATTTT. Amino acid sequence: CASSLSSASGNTIYF.

The CDR3 protein is CASSLSGGRNTGELFF. The CDR3 region has the DNA TGCGCCAGCAGCTTATCAGGGGGAAGGAACACCGGGGAGCTGTTTTTT. J is TRBJ2-2 and V is TRBV5-1, with 7 nucleotides matching TRBD1. Per germline, CDR1 SGHRS and CDR2 YFSETQ. V lost 2 bases to trimming and J lost 1 base; unmatched junction nucleotides: 5. This CDR3 region has 16 residues. Using reference TRBV5-1 and TRBJ2-2 for the parts outside the CDR3, the full variable domain is KAGVTQTPRYLIKTRGQQVTLSCSPISGHRSVSWYQQTPGQGLQFLFEYFSETQRNKGNFPGRFSGRQFSNSRSEMNVSTLELGDSALYLCASSLSGGRNTGELFFGEGSRLTVL.

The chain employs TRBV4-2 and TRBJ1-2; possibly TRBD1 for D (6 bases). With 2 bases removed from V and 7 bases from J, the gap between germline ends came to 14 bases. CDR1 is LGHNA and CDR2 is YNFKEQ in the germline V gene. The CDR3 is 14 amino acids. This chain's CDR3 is CASSQSLGATGYTF. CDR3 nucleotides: TGTGCCAGCAGCCAATCTTTGGGGGCGACTGGCTACACCTTC.

CDR3 in amino acids: CAWSVGTGLYEQYF. CDR3 bases: TGTGCCTGGAGTGTAGGAACAGGGCTCTACGAGCAGTACTTC. The chain has TRBV30 and TRBJ2-7, with a tentative D call TRBD1 (6 bases). Trimming stripped 0 bases from V and 3 bases from J, with 12 bases between. CDR1 and CDR2 (germline): GTSNPN, SVGIG (reference sequence). This CDR3 contains 14 residues.

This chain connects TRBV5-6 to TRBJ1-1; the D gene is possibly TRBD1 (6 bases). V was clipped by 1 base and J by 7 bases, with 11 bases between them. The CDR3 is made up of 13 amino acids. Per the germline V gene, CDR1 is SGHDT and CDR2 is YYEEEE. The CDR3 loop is CASSLTKQGEAFF. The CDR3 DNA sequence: TGTGCCAGCAGCTTGACGAAACAGGGTGAAGCTTTCTTT. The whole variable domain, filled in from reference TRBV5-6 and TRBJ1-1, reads DAGVTQSPTHLIKTRGQQVTLRCSPKSGHDTVSWYQQALGQGPQFIFQYYEEEERQRGNFPDRFSGHQFPNYSSELNVNALLLGDSALYLCASSLTKQGEAFFGQGTRLTVV.

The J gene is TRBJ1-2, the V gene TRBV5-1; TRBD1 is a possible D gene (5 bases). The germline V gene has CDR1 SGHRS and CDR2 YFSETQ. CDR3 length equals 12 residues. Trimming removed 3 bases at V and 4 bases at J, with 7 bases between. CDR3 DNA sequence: TGCGCCAGCAGCTGGGGGAGCTATGGCTACACCTTC. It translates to CASSWGSYGYTF. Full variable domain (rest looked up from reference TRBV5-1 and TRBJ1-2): KAGVTQTPRYLIKTRGQQVTLSCSPISGHRSVSWYQQTPGQGLQFLFEYFSETQRNKGNFPGRFSGRQFSNSRSEMNVSTLELGDSALYLCASSWGSYGYTFGSGTRLTVV.